This T cell receptor beta chain was documented in a study of early T cells in non-severe SARS-CoV-2 infection. About the study: Bulk RNA from unsorted whole blood was sequenced; chains were unpaired. Regarding the study as a whole: The VDJdb matching leaned toward anti-spike CD8 responses and overlooked private and CD4 specificities.

The library protocol tagged individual cDNA molecules with unique molecular identifiers. Using its own MiXCR run on the 5' RACE reads, TCRdb lists one record per CDR3 protein. The sample lists just under 90,000 distinct CDR3 sequences; approximately 15% were seen once. This clonotype was picked up many times. Its target is not known. Germline V gene lookup returns CDR1 LGHNA and CDR2 YNFKEQ. The CDR3 sequence is 18 residues long. The V segment lost 4 bases and the J segment 0 bases; nucleotides outside the gene matches: 11. Sequenced sample: whole blood. This chain uses TRBV4-2 with TRBJ2-1, with 8 bases aligning to TRBD2. The receptor was isolated from an adult who was a healthcare worker with PCR-confirmed SARS-CoV-2 infection or an uninfected control (not recorded which). The CDR3 nucleotides are TGTGCCAGCAGCCCCCCAGCGGGAGTATCTAGCTCCTACAATGAGCAGTTCTTC. It specifies CASSPPAGVSSSYNEQFF.